Shown below are 16 T cell receptor beta chains from a single sample sequenced in a study of T cells after yellow fever vaccination. TCRdb processed the 5' RACE reads anew with MiXCR; each CDR3 protein has one entry. The sample records 600,000 to 750,000 distinct CDR3 sequences, about 12% being singletons. The sequences come from PBMCs, collected on the day of the yellow fever booster vaccination. The source of these receptors is a man younger than 45 who received the YFV17D yellow fever vaccine.

This clonotype appeared many times. The V call is TRBV28, the J call TRBJ2-7; 9 nucleotides align to TRBD2. There are 15 residues in the CDR3. The germline CDR1 and CDR2 sequences are MDHEN and SYDVKM. V was clipped by 3 bases and J by 0 bases; unmatched bases: 3. DNA for the CDR3: TGTGCCAGCAGTTTCACTAGCGGGTTCTCCTACGAGCAGTACTTC. Translation: CASSFTSGFSYEQYF.

This clonotype was recorded many times. The rearrangement uses TRBV29-1 and TRBJ2-5, with a possible D match to TRBD1 (5 bases). In germline, CDR1 is SQVTM, CDR2 ANQGSEA. The V end lost 3 bases, the J end lost 5 bases, and 10 bases lay between the germline ends. This CDR3 contains 12 residues. Here the CDR3 DNA reads TGCAGCGTTGAGAAGGGGTTTGAGACCCAGTACTTC. The encoded protein is CSVEKGFETQYF.

This clonotype turned up a few times. CDR3: CASSFYRGNTIYF. The CDR3 DNA sequence: TGTGCCAGCAGCTTCTACAGGGGAAACACCATATATTTT. The chain is built from TRBV7-8 and TRBJ1-3; weak D call: TRBD1 (5 bases). V was trimmed by 3 bases and J by 4 bases, leaving 7 bases between them. The CDR3 totals 13 residues. Germline CDR1 is SGHVS and CDR2 is FQNEAQ.

The DNA for the CDR3 is TGTGCCAGTAAGCGGGACAGGGGAACCGGGGAGCTGTTTTTT. It is translated as CASKRDRGTGELFF. This sequence joins TRBV19 and TRBJ2-2, with 10 bases fitting TRBD1. CDR1 and CDR2 (germline): LNHDA, SQIVND (reference sequence). The CDR3 sequence is 14 residues long. The V and J ends lost 7 bases and 5 bases, in that order; junction bases with no gene match: 4. Variable domain in full (rest from reference TRBV19 and TRBJ2-2): DGGITQSPKYLFRKEGQNVTLSCEQNLNHDAMYWYRQDPGQGLRLIYYSQIVNDFQKGDIAEGYSVSREKKESFPLTVTSAQKNPTAFYLCASKRDRGTGELFFGEGSRLTVL.

In this sample, this clonotype turned up a few times. The chain links TRBV14 to TRBJ2-5; D unresolved. This CDR3 region has 13 residues. Trimming took 6 bases from V and 2 from J, leaving 10 bases between them. CDR1 is SGHDN and CDR2 is FVKESK in the germline V gene. The DNA for the CDR3 is TGTGCCAGCAGTGGGCCAGGACAAGAGACCCAGTACTTC. Translation gives CASSGPGQETQYF.

This clonotype was counted a few times. J is TRBJ2-3 and V is TRBV29-1; 15 bases are shared with TRBD2. The V gene end was trimmed by 7 bases and the J gene end by 4 bases; junction bases not matched to a gene: 3. The CDR3 runs 14 residues. Germline CDR1 and CDR2: SQVTM and ANQGSEA. Here the CDR3 DNA reads TGCAGCGGGACTAGCGGGAGGGCGTCAGATACGCAGTATTTT. This translates into CSGTSGRASDTQYF.

This clonotype was detected only a few times. The rearrangement joins TRBV5-4 to TRBJ2-7; maybe TRBD2 (6 bases). Germline-derived CDR1 and CDR2 are SGHNT and YYREEE (reference sequence). The CDR3 consists of 14 residues. The V gene lost 2 bases and the J gene lost 2 bases, with 11 bases spanning the gap. The CDR3 nucleotides read TGTGCCAGCAGCTTCGAGAGGAGGGCCTACGAGCAGTACTTC. Amino acid sequence: CASSFERRAYEQYF.

This clonotype was observed a handful of times. V and J are TRBV20-1 and TRBJ2-1; 12 positions agree with TRBD2. Germline V gene data show CDR1 as DFQATT and CDR2 as SNEGSKA (reference sequence). Trimming removed 3 bases from V and 0 bases from J; junction bases left unmatched: 3. The CDR3 has 16 amino acids. CDR3 protein: CSARTSGSSSYNEQFF. The DNA of the CDR3 is TGCAGTGCTAGGACTAGCGGGAGCTCCTCCTACAATGAGCAGTTCTTC.

A few counts support this clonotype. The CDR3 DNA sequence: TGCAGTGCTAGACAGATCTCGGGCACAGATACGCAGTATTTT. This codes for CSARQISGTDTQYF. The V and J genes are TRBV20-1 and TRBJ2-3, with D unclear. The ends were cut back, 2 bases at V and 1 base at J, with 10 bases in the middle. Germline V gene data show CDR1 as DFQATT and CDR2 as SNEGSKA (reference sequence). CDR3 size: 14 residues.

This chain connects TRBV7-2 to TRBJ2-3; D might be TRBD1 or TRBD2, each matching 5 bases. The V gene's germline CDR1 is SGHTA and CDR2 FQGNSA. CDR3 length equals 16 residues. Trimming shortened V by 5 bases and J by 2 bases, and 17 bases separated the two germline ends. The CDR3 loop is CASSLQGTTNTDTQYF. For the CDR3, the DNA is TGTGCCAGCAGCCTCCAAGGGACGACCAACACAGATACGCAGTATTTT.

Details on this clonotype: This is likely a read error, given that the CDR3 carries no conserved phenylalanine or tryptophan at its end. It is unclear where the CDR3 begins or ends on the DNA, so no DNA is shown, and the CDR3 is as TCRdb lists it. The chain carries TRBV7-2 and TRBJ2-2; the D call in the table, TRBD2, was not verified against the DNA. Germline-derived CDR1 and CDR2 are SGHTA and FQGNSA. With termini counted, the CDR3 has 13 amino acids. The CDR3 sequence is CASSLGLAGPSFS.

V is TRBV28 and J is TRBJ2-6, with TRBD1 matching over 8 bases. The ends lost 4 bases at V and 2 bases at J; junction bases unmatched: 10. Germline-derived CDR1 and CDR2 are MDHEN and SYDVKM. CDR3 length: 18 residues. CDR3 in amino acids: CASSSLGQGPTGANVLTF. The CDR3 nucleotides are TGTGCCAGCAGTTCCTTAGGACAGGGCCCCACTGGGGCCAACGTCCTGACTTTC.

V and J are TRBV27 and TRBJ2-7; weak D call: TRBD1 (5 bases). Germline V gene sequence: CDR1 MNHEY, CDR2 SMNVEV (reference sequence). The CDR3 totals 13 residues. Trimming removed 8 bases from V and 5 bases from J, with 16 bases in between. The CDR3 reads CASRLNRRNEQYF. The CDR3 DNA reads TGTGCCAGCCGGCTGAACAGGCGGAACGAGCAGTACTTC.

This clonotype was detected ten times or more. The V and J genes are TRBV20-1 and TRBJ1-3, with D uncertain. This CDR3 contains 15 residues. The ends were cut back, 2 bases at V and 0 bases at J, with 11 bases in the middle. Germline lookup yields CDR1 DFQATT and CDR2 SNEGSKA (reference sequence). CDR3 DNA: TGCAGTGCTAGAATTGGGCAGAACTCTGGAAACACCATATATTTT. Translating gives CSARIGQNSGNTIYF.

This clonotype was counted a few times. V gene TRBV4-2 combines with J gene TRBJ2-1, with D possibly TRBD1 on 6 matching bases. V shed 0 bases and J shed 2 bases, with 14 bases lying between them. Germline loops: CDR1 LGHNA, CDR2 YNFKEQ. CDR3 length: 17 residues. For the CDR3, the DNA is TGTGCCAGCAGCCAAGATAAAGGACAGCTGGCCTACAATGAGCAGTTCTTC. This sequence encodes CASSQDKGQLAYNEQFF.

The table lists this clonotype with a few counts. The V call is TRBV21-1, the J call TRBJ2-1; the D call of TRBD2 is as the table states it, not checked on the DNA. TRBV21-1 is an annotated pseudogene. This CDR3 region has 15 residues. CDR3 sequence reads: CASSNLTSGIPEQFF. As DNA, the CDR3 is TGTGCCAGCAGCAACTTGACTAGCGGGATCCCTGAGCAGTTCTTC.